One sample yielded the 24 T cell receptor beta chains listed below, sequenced in a study of CD8+ T cells in alopecia areata (dated by TCRdb to between 2018 and 2020). Libraries were prepared through the immunoSEQ multiplex PCR assay. RNA was extracted from all samples and reverse transcribed into cDNA as template for TCR sequencing. The table was pulled from immuneACCESS by TCRdb, which kept in-frame rearrangements only. Such tables lose some clones; where checked, under half of the loss comes from unresolved V genes, and the rest has no known cause. Here the sample has about 82,000 clones; roughly 50% occur a single time. The ten biggest clones cover around 5.7% of the sample. What was sequenced was NKG2D-high CD8+ T cells sorted from blood. This specimen's cell subset or site label, per the study, means: sorted CD8+ NKG2D-high blood T cells. These receptor sequences come from a human donor with alopecia areata.

The chain is built from TRBV28 and TRBJ2-2; D is possibly TRBD2 (6 bases). V gave up 6 bases and J gave up 0 bases, with 14 bases separating them. Germline V gene sequence: CDR1 MDHEN, CDR2 SYDVKM. The CDR3 is 16 amino acids. CDR3 sequence: CASSQMGGTNTGELFF. In DNA form, the CDR3 reads TGTGCCAGCAGCCAGATGGGAGGAACGAACACCGGGGAGCTGTTTTTT.

This chain connects TRBV5-1 to TRBJ2-7; 8 positions match TRBD1. V lost 4 bases, J lost 1 base, and 4 bases stayed unmatched. Germline V gene data show CDR1 as SGHRS and CDR2 as YFSETQ. The CDR3 runs to 14 residues. The CDR3 loop is CASSPGQASYEQYF. The DNA of the CDR3 is TGCGCCAGCAGCCCGGGACAGGCTTCCTACGAGCAGTACTTC.

In the case of this clone: At the DNA level, this CDR3 is encoded by other sequences in the same sample as well. The J gene is TRBJ2-1, the V gene TRBV28; perhaps TRBD2 as D (6 bases). CDR3 length equals 13 residues. In germline, CDR1 is MDHEN, CDR2 SYDVKM. The ends were cut back, 2 bases at V and 5 bases at J, with 7 bases in the middle. CDR3 bases: TGTGCCAGCAGTTTACCGGGGGACAATGAGCAGTTCTTC. Residues: CASSLPGDNEQFF.

The rearrangement uses TRBV10-3 and TRBJ2-3; D unclear. With 3 bases removed from V and 7 bases from J, the gap between germline ends came to 11 bases. The germline gives CDR1 ENHRY, CDR2 SYGVKD. This CDR3 has 13 amino acids. This CDR3 is CAISEGPPNTQYF. CDR3 bases: TGTGCCATCAGTGAAGGGCCACCGAATACGCAGTATTTT.

The rearrangement joins TRBV29-1 to TRBJ2-1, with TRBD2 matching 8 bases. With 1 base clipped from V and 2 bases from J, the junction kept 1 base outside the gene matches. CDR1 and CDR2 from the germline V gene are SQVTM and ANQGSEA. The CDR3 loop spans 14 amino acids. The CDR3 protein is CSVEGAGAYNEQFF. In nucleotides, the CDR3 is TGCAGCGTTGAAGGAGCGGGGGCCTACAATGAGCAGTTCTTC.

This clone was seen more than once but under ten times. V and J are TRBV10-3 and TRBJ1-2, with D unclear. Germline loops: CDR1 ENHRY, CDR2 SYGVKD. Trimming stripped 5 bases from V and 2 bases from J, with 12 bases between. The CDR3 totals 14 residues. The CDR3 coding sequence is TGTGCCATCAGTAGAACTGGAGCGAACTATGGCTACACCTTC. Amino acids: CAISRTGANYGYTF.

Only a few counts were recorded for this clone. This chain links TRBV29-1 with TRBJ2-7; D gene unclear. CDR1 SQVTM and CDR2 ANQGSEA come from the germline V gene. V dropped 1 base and J dropped 0 bases, with 13 bases sitting between them. The CDR3 is 15 amino acids. The CDR3 reads CSVEGMGSHSYEQYF. Written as DNA, the CDR3 is TGCAGCGTTGAAGGTATGGGGTCCCACTCCTACGAGCAGTACTTC.

The chain recombines TRBV9 with TRBJ2-5; 9 bases map to TRBD1. CDR3 size: 14 residues. Losses at the gene ends were 3 bases for V and 5 bases for J; bases not matched to a gene: 5. Germline V gene data show CDR1 as SGDLS and CDR2 as YYNGEE. CDR3 in DNA: TGTGCCAGCAGCGCGACAGGGGGAGTGGAGACCCAGTACTTC. Protein product: CASSATGGVETQYF.

There are a few counts of this clone. The CDR3 spells CASTPGTEQFF. The CDR3 nucleotides read TGTGCCAGCACCCCTGGGACAGAGCAGTTCTTC. The chain carries TRBV7-9 and TRBJ2-1, with D maybe TRBD1 (6 bases). The CDR3 is 11 residues long. V was shortened by 7 bases and J by 10 bases, with 11 bases between the two germline ends. Germline V gene sequence: CDR1 SEHNR, CDR2 FQNEAQ (reference sequence). Drawing the rest from reference TRBV7-9 and TRBJ2-1, the complete variable domain is DTGVSQNPRHKITKRGQNVTFRCDPISEHNRLYWYRQTLGQGPEFLTYFQNEAQLEKSRLLSDRFSAERPKGSFSTLEIQRTEQGDSAMYLCASTPGTEQFFGPGTRLTVL.

The J gene is TRBJ2-1, the V gene TRBV4-1; 7 nucleotides line up with TRBD2. V lost 0 bases, J lost 1 base, and 6 bases stayed unmatched. This CDR3 is 17 amino acids long. Germline V gives CDR1 MGHRA, CDR2 YSYEKL. Written as DNA, the CDR3 is TGCGCCAGCAGCCAAGATCCCGTGGGGGGGTCCTACAATGAGCAGTTCTTC. This codes for CASSQDPVGGSYNEQFF.

This clone was seen more than once but under ten times. This rearrangement joins TRBV11-2 to TRBJ2-1; 7 positions agree with TRBD1. The V and J ends lost 4 bases and 6 bases, in that order; junction bases with no gene match: 6. The CDR3 runs 14 residues. Germline V gives CDR1 SGHAT, CDR2 FQNNGV. CDR3 nucleotide sequence: TGTGCCAGCAGCTGGGACAGCGCGGGCAATGAGCAGTTCTTC. Encoded protein: CASSWDSAGNEQFF.

This chain connects TRBV30 to TRBJ2-3; D perhaps matches TRBD1 (5 bases). Looked up from germline, CDR1 is GTSNPN and CDR2 is SVGIG (reference sequence). The CDR3 totals 17 residues. Trimming took off 0 bases at V and 3 bases at J, with 19 bases between the two ends. This CDR3 is CAWSVPWGRPPTDTQYF. For the CDR3, the DNA is TGTGCCTGGAGTGTACCGTGGGGCCGTCCCCCAACAGATACGCAGTATTTT.

This clone was seen ten or more times. V gene TRBV21-1 combines with J gene TRBJ1-5; the table calls TRBD1, which could not be checked here. TRBV21-1 is flagged as a pseudogene. The CDR3 consists of 14 residues. The CDR3 is CASSTDSRNQPQHF. The DNA of the CDR3 is TGTGCCAGCAGCACTGACAGTAGGAATCAGCCCCAGCATTTT.

The chain employs TRBV15 and TRBJ1-1; weak D call: TRBD1 (6 bases). Germline assignment: CDR1 LNHNV and CDR2 YYDKDF (reference sequence). CDR3 size: 16 residues. Trimming took 1 base from V and 1 from J, leaving 13 bases between them. This chain's CDR3 is CATSRGVGGRNTEAFF. CDR3 in DNA: TGTGCCACCAGCAGAGGAGTGGGGGGCCGGAACACTGAAGCTTTCTTT. Full variable domain (rest looked up from reference TRBV15 and TRBJ1-1): DAMVIQNPRYQVTQFGKPVTLSCSQTLNHNVMYWYQQKSSQAPKLLFHYYDKDFNNEADTPDNFQSRRPNTSFCFLDIRSPGLGDTAMYLCATSRGVGGRNTEAFFGQGTRLTVV.

The chain carries TRBV27 and TRBJ2-7; no clear D. The V gene's germline CDR1 is MNHEY and CDR2 SMNVEV (reference sequence). V was pared by 0 bases and J by 4 bases, with 7 bases between. This CDR3 spans 13 amino acids. CDR3 nucleotide sequence: TGTGCCAGCAGTTTATCCCCCGAATACGAGCAGTACTTC. This encodes CASSLSPEYEQYF.

This clone was seen a few times. Other nucleotide sequences from this sample produce the same CDR3. V and J are TRBV7-9 and TRBJ1-1, with no clear D. Germline V gives CDR1 SEHNR, CDR2 FQNEAQ (reference sequence). V was shortened by 2 bases and J by 5 bases, with 6 bases between the two germline ends. This CDR3 spans 12 amino acids. The CDR3 here is CASSLLGTEAFF. The CDR3 coding sequence is TGTGCCAGCAGCTTACTGGGGACTGAAGCTTTCTTT. Full variable domain (rest looked up from reference TRBV7-9 and TRBJ1-1): DTGVSQNPRHKITKRGQNVTFRCDPISEHNRLYWYRQTLGQGPEFLTYFQNEAQLEKSRLLSDRFSAERPKGSFSTLEIQRTEQGDSAMYLCASSLLGTEAFFGQGTRLTVV.

This clone showed up just a few times. The chain employs TRBV29-1 and TRBJ1-1, with D uncertain. The germline CDR1 and CDR2 sequences are SQVTM and ANQGSEA. This CDR3 spans 9 amino acids. CDR3 bases: TGCACCTTGAACACTGAAGCTTTCTTT. Its translation is CTLNTEAFF.

This clone was detected only a few times. J is TRBJ1-1 and V is TRBV29-1; TRBD1 aligns across 7 bases. The junction had 4 bases not matched to a gene; V was cut back by 1 base and J by 11 bases. This CDR3 comprises 11 residues. Germline V lookup: CDR1 SQVTM, CDR2 ANQGSEA. The CDR3 reads CSVEGQGWAFF. For the CDR3, the DNA is TGCAGCGTTGAAGGACAGGGTTGGGCTTTCTTT.

The chain's CDR3 is CASPGRDNSPLHF. The DNA for the CDR3 is TGCGCCAGCCCGGGAAGGGATAATTCACCCCTCCACTTT. The chain recombines TRBV23-1 with TRBJ1-6; D ambiguous. TRBV23-1 is an open reading frame, and its role is uncertain. The V end was cut by 8 bases, the J end by 5 bases, with 10 bases between. The CDR3 covers 13 residues.

The J gene is TRBJ1-1, the V gene TRBV5-4; D perhaps matches TRBD1 (6 bases). CDR3 size: 13 residues. The V end was cut by 6 bases, the J end by 7 bases, with 16 bases between. Germline V gene sequence: CDR1 SGHNT, CDR2 YYREEE (reference sequence). CDR3 region: CASMGGTNVEAFF. The CDR3 DNA is TGTGCCAGCATGGGCGGGACAAACGTTGAAGCTTTCTTT.

This clone was seen a handful of times. The same CDR3 can be traced to other DNA sequences in this sample. The V gene is TRBV2, the J gene TRBJ2-3; 7 bases line up with TRBD2. Trimming took 6 bases from V and 4 from J; bases not matched to a gene: 7. CDR3 length: 14 residues. Germline V gives CDR1 SNHLY, CDR2 FYNNEI. The CDR3 reads CASSERGGADTQYF. CDR3 DNA: TGTGCCAGCAGCGAGCGGGGAGGGGCAGATACGCAGTATTTT.

This clone was detected only once. The rearrangement uses TRBV11-2 and TRBJ2-3; 10 bases line up with TRBD2. CDR3 size: 15 residues. V shed 5 bases and J 6 bases; nucleotides not matched to a gene: 8. Germline CDR1 and CDR2: SGHAT and FQNNGV. CDR3 residues: CASSREASGGDTQYF. CDR3 DNA: TGTGCCAGCAGCCGAGAGGCTAGCGGGGGCGATACGCAGTATTTT. Based on the CDR3 plus reference TRBV11-2 and TRBJ2-3, the full variable domain is EAGVAQSPRYKIIEKRQSVAFWCNPISGHATLYWYQQILGQGPKLLIQFQNNGVVDDSQLPKDRFSAERLKGVDSTLKIQPAKLEDSAVYLCASSREASGGDTQYFGPGTRLTVL.

The chain has TRBV29-1 and TRBJ2-7, with 8 bases fitting TRBD1. The CDR3 runs to 13 residues. Unmatched junction bases numbered 4, after V lost 5 bases and J lost 1 base. Germline CDR1 reads SQVTM; CDR2 reads ANQGSEA. The CDR3 protein is CSVLQGASYEQYF. CDR3 bases: TGCAGCGTTCTCCAGGGGGCTTCCTACGAGCAGTACTTC.

CDR3 nucleotide sequence: TGTGCCAGCAGCGTTACTACGGATACGCAGTATTTT. This codes for CASSVTTDTQYF. V gene TRBV5-6 combines with J gene TRBJ2-3, with unresolved D. V was shortened by 4 bases and J by 6 bases, with 9 bases between the two germline ends. CDR3 length: 12 residues. CDR1 and CDR2 (germline): SGHDT, YYEEEE.